Reported below is one TCR beta chain. Between the trimmed V and J ends, which lost 3 bases and 0 bases, there was a span of 15 bases. The CDR3 length is 17 residues. Germline assignment: CDR1 SGHAT and CDR2 FQNNGV. Authors' data handling: Reference gene primer amplification yielded estimated nucleated cell counts. Some clones are missing from TCRdb's copy, which holds only in-frame ones; the method was immunoSEQ multiplex PCR. The V and J calls and the clone size are those of that table, but D and trimming were determined from the DNA. The sample yields roughly 230,000 clones, roughly nine tenths seen once. This entry comes from a study of blood T cell repertoires in COVID-19. Study details: Acute and convalescent COVID-19 specimens originated in the United States, Italy and Spain. Sample material is recorded as cDNA or gDNA derived from T cells, B-cell-depleted T cells, or PBMCs.

The study assigned cohorts using participant-reported clinical history. Sequencing was done on a sample of PBMCs or T cells enriched from blood (not recorded which). The V gene is TRBV11-2, the J gene TRBJ2-4, with D possibly being TRBD1 (6 bases). This TCR came from a young woman with acute COVID-19. The CDR3 is CASSFATTGVAKNIQYF. The CDR3 coding sequence is TGTGCCAGCAGCTTTGCTACGACAGGAGTAGCCAAAAACATTCAGTACTTC.